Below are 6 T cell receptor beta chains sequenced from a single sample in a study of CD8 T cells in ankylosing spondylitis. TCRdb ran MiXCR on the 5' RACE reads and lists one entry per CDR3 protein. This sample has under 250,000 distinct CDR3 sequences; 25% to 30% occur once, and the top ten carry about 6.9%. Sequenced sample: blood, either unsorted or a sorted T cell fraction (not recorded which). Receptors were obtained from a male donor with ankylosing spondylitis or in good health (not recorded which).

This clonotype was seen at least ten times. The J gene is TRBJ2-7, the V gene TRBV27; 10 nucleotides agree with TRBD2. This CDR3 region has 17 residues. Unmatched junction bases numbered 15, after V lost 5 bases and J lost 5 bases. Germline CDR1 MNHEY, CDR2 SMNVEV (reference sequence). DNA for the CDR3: TGTGCCAGCAGTCTCTACCCAAAAAGCGGGAGGGCGAACGAGCAGTACTTC. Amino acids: CASSLYPKSGRANEQYF.

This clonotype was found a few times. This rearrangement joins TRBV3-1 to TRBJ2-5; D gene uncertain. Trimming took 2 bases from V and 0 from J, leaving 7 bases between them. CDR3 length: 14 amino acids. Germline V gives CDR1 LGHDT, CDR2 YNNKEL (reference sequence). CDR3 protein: CASSQTRDQETQYF. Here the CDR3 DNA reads TGTGCCAGCAGCCAAACCCGGGACCAAGAGACCCAGTACTTC.

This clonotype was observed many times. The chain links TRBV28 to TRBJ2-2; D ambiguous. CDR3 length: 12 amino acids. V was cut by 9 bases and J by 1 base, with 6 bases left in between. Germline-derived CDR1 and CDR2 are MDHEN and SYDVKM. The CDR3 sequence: CASRWNTGELFF. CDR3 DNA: TGTGCCAGTCGTTGGAACACCGGGGAGCTGTTTTTT.

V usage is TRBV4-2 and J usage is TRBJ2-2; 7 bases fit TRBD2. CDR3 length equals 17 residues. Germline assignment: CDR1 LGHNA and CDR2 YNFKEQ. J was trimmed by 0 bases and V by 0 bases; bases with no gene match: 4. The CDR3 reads CASSQDGGRANTGELFF. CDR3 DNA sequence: TGTGCCAGCAGCCAAGATGGGGGGAGGGCGAACACCGGGGAGCTGTTTTTT.

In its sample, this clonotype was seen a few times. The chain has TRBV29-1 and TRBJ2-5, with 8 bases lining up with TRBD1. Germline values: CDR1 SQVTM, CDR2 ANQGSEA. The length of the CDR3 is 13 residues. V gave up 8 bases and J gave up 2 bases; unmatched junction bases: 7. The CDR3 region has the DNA TGCAGCCAAGGACAGGGTGGGCAAGAGACCCAGTACTTC. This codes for CSQGQGGQETQYF.

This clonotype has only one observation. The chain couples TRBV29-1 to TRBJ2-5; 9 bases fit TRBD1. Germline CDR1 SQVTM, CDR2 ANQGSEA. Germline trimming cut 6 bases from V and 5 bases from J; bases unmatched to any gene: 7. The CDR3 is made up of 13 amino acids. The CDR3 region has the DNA TGCAGCGTCATACAGGGGGCAGGGGAGACCCAGTACTTC. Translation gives CSVIQGAGETQYF.